The present TCR beta chain was sequenced within a study of graft-versus-host responses after intestinal transplantation (dated by TCRdb to the early 2020s). About the full investigation: The transplants that recipients received were multivisceral, liver-intestinal, or isolated intestinal. Donor T cell macrochimerism was defined as a peak of at least 4% donor T cells among recipient peripheral blood mononuclear cells. Alloreactive clones were identified by sequencing pre-transplant mixed lymphocyte reaction products and comparing them with unstimulated pre-transplant donor and recipient T cells. A cohort of about 26 intestinal transplant recipients, including one retransplant, was enrolled, and a few patients lacking pretransplant specimens were excluded. Graft-versus-host and host-versus-graft alloreactive T cell clones were tracked in the graft, circulation and bone marrow after intestinal transplantation using bulk TCR-beta CDR3 sequencing. Every recipient was given anti-thymocyte globulin induction, followed by 2 to 4 years of maintenance tacrolimus and steroids. Rather than being sequenced by the commercial service, samples from a few later patients were sequenced in-house on an Illumina MiSeq and processed with MiXCR.

To prepare the library, the immunoSEQ multiplex PCR assay was applied. For most patients, genomic DNA was isolated using the Qiagen DNeasy Blood and Tissue Kit and was shipped frozen to Adaptive Biotechnologies for TCR sequencing. For most patients, high-throughput TCR-beta CDR3 sequencing of genomic DNA was performed by Adaptive Biotechnologies. For the original study's pipeline: TCR sequencing data for some 17 patients were retrieved from Adaptive's ImmunoSEQ software; a few other patients were processed with MiXCR and VDJtools. To correct CD4 versus CD8 sorting errors, sequences present in both subsets at a frequency ratio below 5:1 were removed. Because the origin of CDR3 nucleotide sequences shared between donor and recipient could not be assigned, those sequences were removed. To be classed as alloreactive, a clone needed at least 2-fold expansion over unstimulated cells and a minimum CFSE-low frequency of 0.002% (template counts) or 0.001% (read counts). Clones were considered mappable if detected in sequenced pre-transplant spleen, lymph node, or MLR CFSE-low populations of the donor or recipient. Cumulative frequency of alloreactive clones was calculated as a percentage of all sequences weighted by copy number. The table comes from immuneACCESS by way of TCRdb, which keeps in-frame sequences with V and J called. Part of the clones is missing from these tables; in studies checked, under half for an unresolved V gene and the rest for unknown reasons. V and J calls and clone size follow that table, whereas D and trimming were derived from the DNA. The sample yields about 120,000 clones; 85% to 95% were counted once. More than 0.1% of the sample is taken by the ten largest.

There are 14 amino acids in the CDR3, from cysteine to phenylalanine inclusive. Solely the CDR3 DNA is kept, with 42 bases framed from the first base. Reading the germline V gene (reference sequence) gives CDR1 LNHDA and CDR2 SQIVND. From V the trimming removes 4 bases and from J it removes 8 bases, while the gene matches leave 4 bases of the junction unaccounted for. The time point label, as the study defines it: cells obtained before transplantation from donor or recipient. CD3+CD4+ and CD3+CD8+ populations were FACS-sorted from unstimulated pre-transplant donor and recipient cells taken from spleen or lymph nodes. Broader findings and caveats from the paper: Early after transplant, declines in HvG clones were associated with peak levels of circulating GvH clones. GvH clones turned up in recipient bone marrow, with some appearing earlier in ileal mucosa or blood, a pattern consistent with an intestinal mucosal origin. In patients with donor T cell macrochimerism, the allografts had high GvH to HvG T cell clonal ratios. Conclusions were limited by the relatively low number and heterogeneity of intestinal transplant patients.

As to this clone: This receptor's antigen is unknown. Base qualities are not recorded, but no much larger clone differs from it by a single base.

This TCR was recovered from a human donor who received an intestinal transplant. The chain is assembled from TRBV19 and TRBJ2-1; the junction holds 11 bases that match TRBD1. The sample consisted of unstimulated CD4+ T cells sorted from spleen or lymph node cells, taken before intestinal transplant. The encoded CDR3 is CASSNGQGAYEQFF. The DNA sequence reads TGTGCCAGTAGTAATGGACAGGGGGCCTATGAGCAGTTCTTC.